These 2 T cell receptor beta chains were all obtained from the same sample, sequenced in a study of blood T cell repertoires in COVID-19. TCRdb keeps only in-frame clones here, not all; method: immunoSEQ multiplex PCR. The data hold fewer than 60,000 clones, with around 81% observed a single time. Sequenced: peripheral blood. Receptor source: a woman older than 75 with COVID-19, enrolled during active disease.

This clone was seen a single time. The J gene is TRBJ2-2, the V gene TRBV7-2; TRBD1 aligns across 7 bases. CDR3 length: 15 amino acids. Trimming cost V 1 base and J 6 bases; bases outside gene matches: 5. Germline CDR1 and CDR2: SGHTA and FQGNSA. The DNA for the CDR3 is TGTGCCAGCAGCTTAGACAGGGGCAGGTCCGGGGAGCTGTTTTTT. As protein: CASSLDRGRSGELFF.

For the CDR3, the DNA is TGTGCCTGGAGCCGACCAAGCGGGAGGGCCAAGGACGAGCAGTACTTC. Its protein is CAWSRPSGRAKDEQYF. The rearrangement joins TRBV30 to TRBJ2-7; 10 bases agree with TRBD2. The CDR3 extends over 16 amino acids. The germline V gene encodes CDR1 GTSNPN and CDR2 SVGIG (reference sequence). Trimming cost V 3 bases and J 5 bases; bases outside gene matches: 13. Looking up the rest from reference TRBV30 and TRBJ2-7 gives the full variable domain: SQTIHQWPATLVQPVGSPLSLECTVEGTSNPNLYWYRQAAGRGLQLLFYSVGIGQISSEVPQNLSASRPQDRQFILSSKKLLLSDSGFYLCAWSRPSGRAKDEQYFGPGTRLTVT.